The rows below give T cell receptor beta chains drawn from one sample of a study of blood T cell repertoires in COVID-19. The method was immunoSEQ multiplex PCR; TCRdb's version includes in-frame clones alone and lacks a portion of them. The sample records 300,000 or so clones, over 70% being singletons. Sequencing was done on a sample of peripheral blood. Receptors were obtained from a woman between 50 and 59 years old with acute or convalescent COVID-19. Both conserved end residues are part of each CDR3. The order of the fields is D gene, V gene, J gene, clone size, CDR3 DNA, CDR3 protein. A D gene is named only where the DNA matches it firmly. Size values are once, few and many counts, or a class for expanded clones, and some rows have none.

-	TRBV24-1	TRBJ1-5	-	TGTGCCACCAGTGAAGGGAGTCGCCAGCCCCAGCATTTT	CATSEGSRQPQHF
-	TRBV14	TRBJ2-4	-	TGTGCCAGCAGCCAGGGGTTGGGAGGAGTAATTACCAAAAACATTCAGTACTTC	CASSQGLGGVITKNIQYF
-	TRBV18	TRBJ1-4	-	TGTGCCAGCTCACCGACCCTAACCGGGACGGGGGCAACTAATGAAAAACTGTTTTTT	CASSPTLTGTGATNEKLFF
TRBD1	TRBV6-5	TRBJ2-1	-	TGTGCCAGCAGTTACTCGAGTGGCGCAGGGGGCAATGAGCAGTTCTTC	CASSYSSGAGGNEQFF
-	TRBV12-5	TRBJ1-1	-	TGTGCTAGTGGTTTGGTAGAGGGGAGGGGTGAAGCTTTCTTT	CASGLVEGRGEAFF
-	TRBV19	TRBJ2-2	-	TGTGCCAGTAGTACAACAAGACAGACCGGGGAGCTGTTTTTT	CASSTTRQTGELFF
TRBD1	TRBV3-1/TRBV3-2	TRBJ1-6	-	TGTGCCAGCAGCCAGGGGGACAGGAATTCACCCCTCCACTTT	CASSQGDRNSPLHF
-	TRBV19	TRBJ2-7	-	TGTGCCAGTATCGGAGGGGGCTCGGACGAGCAGTACTTC	CASIGGGSDEQYF
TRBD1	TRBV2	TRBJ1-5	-	TGTGCCAGCAGTGCCGGGACAGGGGGCAATCAGCCCCAGCATTTT	CASSAGTGGNQPQHF
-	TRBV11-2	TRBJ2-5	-	TGTGCCAGCAGCTTAGTAACAGCCCAAGAGACCCAGTACTTC	CASSLVTAQETQYF
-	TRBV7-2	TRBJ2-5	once	TGTGCCAGCAGCTCCCCCGGGGGAGGACAAGAGACCCAGTACTTC	CASSSPGGGQETQYF
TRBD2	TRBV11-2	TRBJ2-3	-	TGTGCCAGCAGCGCAAGACTAGCGGCTTATGCCGACACAGATACGCAGTATTTT	CASSARLAAYADTDTQYF
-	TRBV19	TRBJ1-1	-	TGTGCCAGTAGTACGCTGACCCCCTCTAGGCCCGAAGCTTTCTTT	CASSTLTPSRPEAFF
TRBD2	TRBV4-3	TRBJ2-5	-	TGCGCCAGCAGCCAAGTACGGGAGGGCCTGGGGGAGACCCAGTACTTC	CASSQVREGLGETQYF
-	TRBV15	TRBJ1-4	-	TGTGCCACCAGCAGAGATGGCGCAGCGCATGAAAAACTGTTTTTT	CATSRDGAAHEKLFF
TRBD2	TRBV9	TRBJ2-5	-	TGTGCCAGCAGCGTTTCTCGATATAGCGGGAGTGGTGAGACCCAGTACTTC	CASSVSRYSGSGETQYF
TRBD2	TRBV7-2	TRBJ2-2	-	TGTGCCAGCAGCTTTAGGCCTAGCGGGAGCACCGGGGAGCTGTTTTTT	CASSFRPSGSTGELFF
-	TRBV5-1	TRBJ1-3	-	TGCGCCAGCAGCTTGGGACAGGCTTTTCAGGGTGGCACCATATATTTT	CASSLGQAFQGGTIYF
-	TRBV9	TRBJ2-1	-	TGTGCCAGCAGCTTAGGACTCCTTCCCAATGAGCAGTTCTTC	CASSLGLLPNEQFF
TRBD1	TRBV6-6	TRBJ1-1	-	TGTGCCAGCAGTCCCCAGGGGGACACTGAAGCTTTCTTT	CASSPQGDTEAFF
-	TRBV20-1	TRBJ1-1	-	TGCAGTGCTAGCGCCTCTGGAGGAGCTTTCTTT	CSASASGGAFF